The TCR beta chain under discussion was sequenced for a study of T cell clusters in autoimmune cytopenias. TRB was amplified from 250 ng of peripheral blood genomic DNA per sample. Its frequency marks this clonotype as medium-sized (0.01 to 0.1%). Multiplex touch-down PCR amplified TRB using TRB-A and TRB-B pools in one tube. Each CDR3 protein gets one entry in TCRdb, which reprocessed the multiplex PCR reads and gives no DNA. Here the sample table reports 2,500 to 3,500 distinct CDR3 sequences. Another study also made use of these data, one on T cell repertoires in aging, cancer and after chemotherapy. That source adds: Compared with age-matched healthy donors, untreated hematological or solid cancer patients showed higher blood TCR clonality. In cancer patients, declining TCR diversity with age involved lost richness and lost evenness. Across the chemotherapy interval, each cancer cohort showed higher median generation probability, suggesting thymic rebound.

Sequencing was performed on peripheral blood. The receptor was isolated from a human donor with an autoimmune cytopenia or autoimmune hepatitis (not recorded which).

The CDR3 here is CASSPHRDRVNYEQYF. The chain employs TRBV19 and TRBJ2-7; there is no DNA to check the TCRdb D call of TRBD1. CDR1 LNHDA and CDR2 SQIVND come from the germline V gene (reference sequence). The CDR3 sequence is 16 residues long.